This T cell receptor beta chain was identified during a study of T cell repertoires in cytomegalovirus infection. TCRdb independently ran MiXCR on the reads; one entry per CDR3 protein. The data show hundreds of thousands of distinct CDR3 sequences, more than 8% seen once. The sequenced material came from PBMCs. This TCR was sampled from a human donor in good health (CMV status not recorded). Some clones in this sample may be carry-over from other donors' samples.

CDR3: CASSKQGDHNEQFF. The CDR3 DNA is TGTGCCAGCAGTAAACAGGGGGACCACAATGAGCAGTTCTTC. V is TRBV25-1 and J is TRBJ2-1; 8 bases are shared with TRBD1. This CDR3 region has 14 residues. The V gene end was trimmed by 5 bases and the J gene end by 5 bases; junction bases not matched to a gene: 5. Looked up from germline, CDR1 is MGHDK and CDR2 is SYGVNS.